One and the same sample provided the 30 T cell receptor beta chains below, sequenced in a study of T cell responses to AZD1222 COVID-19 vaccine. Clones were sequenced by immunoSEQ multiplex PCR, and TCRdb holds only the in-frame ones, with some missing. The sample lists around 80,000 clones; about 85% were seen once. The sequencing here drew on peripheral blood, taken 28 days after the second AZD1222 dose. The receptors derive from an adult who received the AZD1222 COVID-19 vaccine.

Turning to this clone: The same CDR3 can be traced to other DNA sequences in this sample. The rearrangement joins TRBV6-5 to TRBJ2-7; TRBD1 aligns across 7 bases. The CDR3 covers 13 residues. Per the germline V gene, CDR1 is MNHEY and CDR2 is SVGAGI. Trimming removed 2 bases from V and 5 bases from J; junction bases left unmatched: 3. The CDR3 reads CASSYNRGHEQYF. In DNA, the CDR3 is TGTGCCAGCAGTTACAACAGGGGACACGAGCAGTACTTC.

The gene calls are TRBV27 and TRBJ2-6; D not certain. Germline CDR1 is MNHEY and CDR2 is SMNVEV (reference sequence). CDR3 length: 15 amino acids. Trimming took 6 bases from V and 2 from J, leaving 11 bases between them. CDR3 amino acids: CASRIDGPGANVLTF. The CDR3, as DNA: TGTGCCAGCAGGATAGACGGGCCTGGGGCCAACGTCCTGACTTTC.

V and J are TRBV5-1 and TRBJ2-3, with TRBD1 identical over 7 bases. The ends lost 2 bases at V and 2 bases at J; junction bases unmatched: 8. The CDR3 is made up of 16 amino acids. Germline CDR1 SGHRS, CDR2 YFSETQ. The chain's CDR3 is CASSLRPGQSTDTQYF. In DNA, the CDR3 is TGCGCCAGCAGCTTAAGGCCGGGACAGTCCACAGATACGCAGTATTTT.

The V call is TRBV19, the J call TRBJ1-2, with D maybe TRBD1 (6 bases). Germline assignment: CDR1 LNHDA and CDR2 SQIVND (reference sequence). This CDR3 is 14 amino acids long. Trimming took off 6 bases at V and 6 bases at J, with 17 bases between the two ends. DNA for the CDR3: TGTGCCAGTAGCCGGGGGACTCGGGGGCATGGCTACACCTTC. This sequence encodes CASSRGTRGHGYTF.

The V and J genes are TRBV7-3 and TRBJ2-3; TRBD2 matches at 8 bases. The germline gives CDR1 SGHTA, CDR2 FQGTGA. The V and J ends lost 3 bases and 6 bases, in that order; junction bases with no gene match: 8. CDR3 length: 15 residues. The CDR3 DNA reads TGTGCCAGCAGCTTTGGAGCGGGAGTGCTTGATACGCAGTATTTT. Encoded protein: CASSFGAGVLDTQYF.

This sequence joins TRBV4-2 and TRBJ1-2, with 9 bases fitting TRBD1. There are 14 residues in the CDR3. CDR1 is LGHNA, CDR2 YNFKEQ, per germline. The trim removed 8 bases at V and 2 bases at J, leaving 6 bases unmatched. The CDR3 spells CASSKGQGNYGYTF. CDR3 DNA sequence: TGTGCCAGCTCAAAGGGACAGGGCAACTATGGCTACACCTTC.

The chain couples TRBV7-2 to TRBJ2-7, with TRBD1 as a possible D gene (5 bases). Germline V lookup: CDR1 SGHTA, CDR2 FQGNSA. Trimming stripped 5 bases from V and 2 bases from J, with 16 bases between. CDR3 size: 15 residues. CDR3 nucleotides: TGTGCCAGCAGCGCACAGGTCGACAGCACCTACGAGCAGTACTTC. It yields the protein CASSAQVDSTYEQYF. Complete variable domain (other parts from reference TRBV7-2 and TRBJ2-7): GAGVSQSPSNKVTEKGKDVELRCDPISGHTALYWYRQSLGQGLEFLIYFQGNSAPDKSGLPSDRFSAERTGGSVSTLTIQRTQQEDSAVYLCASSAQVDSTYEQYFGPGTRLTVT.

The CDR3 nucleotides are TGTGCCAGCAGTCCCATTGGGGTCGGTAATGAAAAACTGTTTTTT. It specifies CASSPIGVGNEKLFF. This rearrangement joins TRBV11-2 to TRBJ1-4; D is unresolved. The CDR3 has 15 residues. CDR1 is SGHAT and CDR2 is FQNNGV in the germline V gene. With 6 bases removed from V and 4 bases from J, the gap between germline ends came to 15 bases.

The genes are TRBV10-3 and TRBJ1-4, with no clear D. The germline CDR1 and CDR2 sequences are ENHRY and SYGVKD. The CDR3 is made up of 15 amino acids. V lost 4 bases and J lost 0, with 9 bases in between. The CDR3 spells CAISAGVSTNEKLFF. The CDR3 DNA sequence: TGTGCCATCAGTGCCGGGGTTTCAACTAATGAAAAACTGTTTTTT.

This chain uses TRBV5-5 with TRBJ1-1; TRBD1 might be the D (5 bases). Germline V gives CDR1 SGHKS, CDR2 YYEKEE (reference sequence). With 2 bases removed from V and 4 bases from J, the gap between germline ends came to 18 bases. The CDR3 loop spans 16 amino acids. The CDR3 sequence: CASSFYYGALGTEAFF. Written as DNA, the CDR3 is TGTGCCAGCAGCTTCTACTATGGGGCATTAGGCACTGAAGCTTTCTTT.

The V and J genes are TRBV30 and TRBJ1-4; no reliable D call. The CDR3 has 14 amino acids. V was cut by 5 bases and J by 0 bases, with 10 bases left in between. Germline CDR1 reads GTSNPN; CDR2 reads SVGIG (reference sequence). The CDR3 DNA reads TGTGCCTGGGCAACCGGGGCAACTAATGAAAAACTGTTTTTT. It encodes CAWATGATNEKLFF.

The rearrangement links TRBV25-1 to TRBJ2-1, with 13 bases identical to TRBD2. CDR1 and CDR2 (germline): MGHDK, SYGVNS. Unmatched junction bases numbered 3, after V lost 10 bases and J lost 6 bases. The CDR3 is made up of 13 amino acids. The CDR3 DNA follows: TGTGCCACCGGACTAGCGGGAGTCAATGAGCAGTTCTTC. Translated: CATGLAGVNEQFF.

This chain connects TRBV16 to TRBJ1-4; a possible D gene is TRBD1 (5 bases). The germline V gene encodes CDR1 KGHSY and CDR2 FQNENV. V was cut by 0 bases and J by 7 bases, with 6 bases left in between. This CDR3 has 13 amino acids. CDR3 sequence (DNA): TGTGCCAGCAGCCAATCGGGGGGTGAAAAACTGTTTTTT. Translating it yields CASSQSGGEKLFF.

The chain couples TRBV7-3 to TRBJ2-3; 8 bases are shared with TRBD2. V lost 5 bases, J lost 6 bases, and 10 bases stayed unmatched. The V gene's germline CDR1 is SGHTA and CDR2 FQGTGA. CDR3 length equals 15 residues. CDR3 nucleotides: TGTGCCAGCAGCCCGACGATGACTAGCGTGGATACGCAGTATTTT. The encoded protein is CASSPTMTSVDTQYF.

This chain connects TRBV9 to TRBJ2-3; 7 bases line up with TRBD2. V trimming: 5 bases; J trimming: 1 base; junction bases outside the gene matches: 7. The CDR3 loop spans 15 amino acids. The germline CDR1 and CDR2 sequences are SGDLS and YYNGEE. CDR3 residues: CASREGSGRTDTQYF. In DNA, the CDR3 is TGTGCCAGCAGAGAGGGTAGCGGGCGCACAGATACGCAGTATTTT.

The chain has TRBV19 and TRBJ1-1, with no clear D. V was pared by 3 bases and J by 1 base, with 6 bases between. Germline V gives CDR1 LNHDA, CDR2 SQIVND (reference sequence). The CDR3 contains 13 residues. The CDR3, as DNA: TGTGCCAGTAGTATGAATTGGAACACTGAAGCTTTCTTT. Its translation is CASSMNWNTEAFF.

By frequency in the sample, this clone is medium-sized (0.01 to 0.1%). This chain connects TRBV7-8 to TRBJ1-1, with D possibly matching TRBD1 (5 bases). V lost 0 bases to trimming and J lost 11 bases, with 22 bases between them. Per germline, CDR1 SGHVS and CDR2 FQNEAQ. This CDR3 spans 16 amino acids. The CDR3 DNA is TGTGCCAGCAGCTTAGCGGGGGGAAGGACCGACTTTGTGGCTTTCTTT. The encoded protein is CASSLAGGRTDFVAFF.

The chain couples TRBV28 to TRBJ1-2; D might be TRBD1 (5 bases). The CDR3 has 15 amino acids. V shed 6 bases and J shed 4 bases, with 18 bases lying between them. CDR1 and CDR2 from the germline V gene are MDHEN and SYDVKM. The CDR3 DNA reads TGTGCCAGCAGAGCCGACAGTCGCCTTTTCTATGGCTACACCTTC. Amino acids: CASRADSRLFYGYTF.

For the CDR3, the DNA is TGTGCCAGCTCACCAAAGGCGGGAGGAGCTTACGAGCAGTACTTC. Translation: CASSPKAGGAYEQYF. This chain uses TRBV18 with TRBJ2-7; 8 bases line up with TRBD2. The CDR3 extends over 15 amino acids. Germline CDR1 and CDR2: KGHSH and LQKENI. V lost 2 bases to trimming and J lost 4 bases; unmatched junction nucleotides: 7. The full variable domain, in which reference TRBV18 and TRBJ2-7 provide the parts outside the CDR3, is NAGVMQNPRHLVRRRGQEARLRCSPMKGHSHVYWYRQLPEEGLKFMVYLQKENIIDESGMPKERFSAEFPKEGPSILRIQQVVRGDSAAYFCASSPKAGGAYEQYFGPGTRLTVT.

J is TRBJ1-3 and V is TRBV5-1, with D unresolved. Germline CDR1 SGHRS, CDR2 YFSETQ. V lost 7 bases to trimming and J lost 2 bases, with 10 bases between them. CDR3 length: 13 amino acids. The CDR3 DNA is TGCGCCAGCTGGGATTCCCCTGGAAACACCATATATTTT. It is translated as CASWDSPGNTIYF.

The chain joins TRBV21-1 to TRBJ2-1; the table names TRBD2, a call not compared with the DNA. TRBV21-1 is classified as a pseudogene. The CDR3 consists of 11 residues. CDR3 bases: TGTGCCTTCTGGACTAGAAGTGAGCAGTTCTTC. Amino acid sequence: CAFWTRSEQFF.

CDR3 in DNA: TGTGCCAGCAGCTTATCGGGCAGGGTCTCCTACAATGAGCAGTTCTTC. Its translation: CASSLSGRVSYNEQFF. The V call is TRBV7-3, the J call TRBJ2-1; TRBD1 is a possible D gene (5 bases). The length of the CDR3 is 16 residues. Germline CDR1 and CDR2: SGHTA and FQGTGA. Deletions cut 2 bases from V and 0 bases from J, with 11 bases between.

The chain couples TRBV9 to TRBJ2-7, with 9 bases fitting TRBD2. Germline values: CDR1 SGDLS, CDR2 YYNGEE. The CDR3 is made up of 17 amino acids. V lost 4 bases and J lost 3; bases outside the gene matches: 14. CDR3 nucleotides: TGTGCCAGCAGCAAAGAAGCTACTAGCGGGCTTTACTACGAGCAGTACTTC. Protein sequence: CASSKEATSGLYYEQYF.

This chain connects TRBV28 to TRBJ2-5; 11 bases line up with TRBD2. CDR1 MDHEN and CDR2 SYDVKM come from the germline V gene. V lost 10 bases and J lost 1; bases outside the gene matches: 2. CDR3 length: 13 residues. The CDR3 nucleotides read TGTGCCACTAGCGGGAGGATCCAAGAGACCCAGTACTTC. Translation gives CATSGRIQETQYF.

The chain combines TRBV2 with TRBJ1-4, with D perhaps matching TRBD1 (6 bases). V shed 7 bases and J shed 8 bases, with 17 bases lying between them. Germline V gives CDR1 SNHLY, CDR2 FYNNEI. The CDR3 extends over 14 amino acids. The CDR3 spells CASMDRGKSEKLFF. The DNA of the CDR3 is TGTGCCAGCATGGATAGGGGGAAGTCGGAAAAACTGTTTTTT.

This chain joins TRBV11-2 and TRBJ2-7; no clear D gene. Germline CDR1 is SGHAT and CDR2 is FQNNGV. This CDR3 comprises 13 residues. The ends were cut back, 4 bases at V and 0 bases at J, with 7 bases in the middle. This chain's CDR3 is CASSYRASYEQYF. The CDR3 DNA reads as TGTGCCAGCAGCTATCGGGCCTCCTACGAGCAGTACTTC.

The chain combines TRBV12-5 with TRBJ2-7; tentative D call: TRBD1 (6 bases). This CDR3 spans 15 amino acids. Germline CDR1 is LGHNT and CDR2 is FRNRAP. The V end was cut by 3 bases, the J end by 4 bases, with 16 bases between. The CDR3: CASGLTLGQGYEQYF. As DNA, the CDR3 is TGTGCTAGTGGTTTAACCCTGGGGCAGGGGTACGAGCAGTACTTC.

The CDR3: CASSPTGNYGYTF. The CDR3 nucleotides are TGTGCCAGCAGCCCGACAGGGAACTATGGCTACACCTTC. The chain couples TRBV11-2 to TRBJ1-2; 7 nucleotides line up with TRBD1. The CDR3 loop spans 13 amino acids. The V gene's germline CDR1 is SGHAT and CDR2 FQNNGV. J gave up 2 bases and V 5 bases, and 2 bases lay outside the gene matches.

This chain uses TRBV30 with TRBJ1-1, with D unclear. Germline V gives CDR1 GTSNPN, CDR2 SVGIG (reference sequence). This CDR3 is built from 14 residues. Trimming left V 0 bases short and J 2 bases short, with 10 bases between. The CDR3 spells CAWSVLLYNTEAFF. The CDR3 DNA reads TGTGCCTGGAGTGTCTTACTTTATAACACTGAAGCTTTCTTT.

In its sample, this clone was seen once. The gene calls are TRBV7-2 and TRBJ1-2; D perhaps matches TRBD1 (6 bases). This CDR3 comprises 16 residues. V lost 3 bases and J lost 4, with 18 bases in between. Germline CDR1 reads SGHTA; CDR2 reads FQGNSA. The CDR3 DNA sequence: TGTGCCAGCAGCTTTATGGGGGGGGCGTTACTCTATGGCTACACCTTC. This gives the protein CASSFMGGALLYGYTF.